This TCR beta chain was captured in a study of PD-1 blockade in classical Hodgkin lymphoma. General study findings and limits: Exclusion removed patients who began nivolumab under 1 year after ASCT. Complete responders entered with baseline diversity on par with newly diagnosed patients, the results showed. When set against healthy donors, newly diagnosed patients were reported to show lower baseline TCR diversity. By C4D1, diversity of CD4+ TCRs had risen significantly, whereas that of CD8+ TCRs had not.

Remarks on this clone: The antigen is undetermined.

V dropped 0 bases and J dropped 5 bases, with 11 bases sitting between them. CDR3 length equals 14 residues. Germline CDR1 and CDR2: SGHRS and YFSETQ. TCRdb's table, derived via immunoSEQ multiplex PCR, lists solely in-frame clones and lacks some. The sample consists of 37,000 or so clones, just over 85% of them appearing once. With no exception, relapse followed autologous stem cell transplantation in all patients, and brentuximab vedotin exposure varied. The receptor's source is a human donor with classical Hodgkin lymphoma. Sequencing was performed on peripheral blood mononuclear cells (PBMCs), taken before the second cycle of nivolumab. This sequence joins TRBV5-1 and TRBJ2-5; D unresolved. CDR3 loop: CASSLEGNGETQYF. The CDR3 region has the DNA TGCGCCAGCAGCTTGGAAGGAAACGGGGAGACCCAGTACTTC. Full variable domain (outside the CDR3, taken from reference TRBV5-1 and TRBJ2-5): KAGVTQTPRYLIKTRGQQVTLSCSPISGHRSVSWYQQTPGQGLQFLFEYFSETQRNKGNFPGRFSGRQFSNSRSEMNVSTLELGDSALYLCASSLEGNGETQYFGPGTRLLVL.